These 31 T cell receptor beta chains were sequenced from one sample in a study of blood T cell repertoires in COVID-19. Only in-frame clones appear in the TCRdb table, and some are missing; sequencing was by immunoSEQ multiplex PCR. The sample contains 200,000 to 250,000 clones, 80% of which appear only once. Sequenced material: peripheral blood. The receptors derive from a human donor in a cohort sampled during active COVID-19.

The gene calls are TRBV28 and TRBJ1-2; D gene ambiguous. Germline V gene data show CDR1 as MDHEN and CDR2 as SYDVKM. This CDR3 is built from 13 residues. Trimming took 6 bases from V and 3 from J, leaving 11 bases between them. The CDR3 here is CASSSGSDYGYTF. DNA of the CDR3: TGTGCCAGCAGCTCGGGGAGCGACTATGGCTACACCTTC.

The chain employs TRBV27 and TRBJ2-5, with TRBD1 matching over 10 bases. Per germline, CDR1 MNHEY and CDR2 SMNVEV (reference sequence). This CDR3 is built from 15 residues. With V trimmed by 3 bases and J by 4 bases, 5 bases remained unmatched. Here the CDR3 reads CASSFPGQGLETQYF. The CDR3 DNA reads TGTGCCAGCAGTTTTCCGGGACAGGGGCTAGAGACCCAGTACTTC.

This sequence joins TRBV3-1 (or the pseudogene TRBV3-2) and TRBJ2-7, with 7 bases that match TRBD1. CDR1 is LGHDT and CDR2 is YNNKEL in the germline V gene (reference sequence). The CDR3 extends over 15 amino acids. V shed 0 bases and J 3 bases; nucleotides not matched to a gene: 5. The CDR3 region has the DNA TGTGCCAGCAGCCAAGATTGGGCAGGGGGCTACGAGCAGTACTTC. Amino acid sequence: CASSQDWAGGYEQYF.

CDR3 in amino acids: CATSREKRVAEAFF. The DNA for the CDR3 is TGTGCCACCAGCAGAGAGAAGAGGGTAGCGGAAGCTTTCTTT. The chain links TRBV15 to TRBJ1-1; unclear D gene. The CDR3 loop spans 14 amino acids. Germline values: CDR1 LNHNV, CDR2 YYDKDF (reference sequence). Trimming removed 0 bases at V and 8 bases at J, with 13 bases between.

Points on this clone: Other DNA sequences within the sample encode an identical CDR3. This chain links TRBV5-1 with TRBJ2-1; 11 nucleotides line up with TRBD2. CDR1 and CDR2 (germline): SGHRS, YFSETQ. The CDR3 covers 14 residues. Trimming cost V 4 bases and J 5 bases; bases outside gene matches: 2. The CDR3 sequence is CASSPGLADNEQFF. The CDR3 DNA follows: TGCGCCAGCAGCCCGGGACTAGCGGACAATGAGCAGTTCTTC.

This clone was seen a few times. V and J are TRBV25-1 and TRBJ1-5; a possible D gene is TRBD1 (6 bases). The germline V and J ends were trimmed by 3 bases and 6 bases, with 18 bases remaining between them. The germline V gene encodes CDR1 MGHDK and CDR2 SYGVNS. The CDR3 has 16 residues. The chain's CDR3 is CASSESSIGGAQPQHF. CDR3 coding DNA: TGTGCCAGCAGTGAGTCCTCCATTGGGGGGGCTCAGCCCCAGCATTTT.

This clone was counted only a few times. The chain links TRBV6-4 to TRBJ2-5; 10 bases match TRBD2. Unmatched junction bases numbered 5, after V lost 3 bases and J lost 1 base. The CDR3 is 16 amino acids. Per the germline V gene, CDR1 is MRHNA and CDR2 is SNTAGT. The CDR3 sequence is CASSEGVAGGQETQYF. The CDR3 nucleotides are TGTGCCAGCAGTGAGGGGGTAGCGGGAGGCCAAGAGACCCAGTACTTC.

The V gene is TRBV28, the J gene TRBJ2-3; 10 bases align to TRBD2. The CDR3 runs to 16 residues. Germline-derived CDR1 and CDR2 are MDHEN and SYDVKM. Trimming at V came to 2 bases and at J to 8 bases, leaving 10 bases not matched to a gene. The CDR3 DNA is TGTGCCAGCAGTTTACCAGCGGGAGGGCCGTGGGTTACGCAGTATTTT. It is translated as CASSLPAGGPWVTQYF.

The V and J genes are TRBV20-1 and TRBJ1-1, with unresolved D. The CDR3 covers 11 residues. The V end lost 0 bases, the J end lost 6 bases, and 5 bases lay between the germline ends. The germline V gene encodes CDR1 DFQATT and CDR2 SNEGSKA (reference sequence). The CDR3 coding sequence is TGCAGTGCTAGAGATGAGCCTGAAGCTTTCTTT. Translation: CSARDEPEAFF.

The chain couples TRBV11-2 to TRBJ2-1; tentative D call: TRBD1 (5 bases). Per the germline V gene, CDR1 is SGHAT and CDR2 is FQNNGV. V lost 3 bases to trimming and J lost 8 bases, with 17 bases between them. The CDR3 is 15 residues long. The CDR3 here is CASSFIWGYLDEQFF. CDR3 in DNA: TGTGCCAGCAGCTTCATCTGGGGCTACTTAGATGAGCAGTTCTTC.

The V and J genes are TRBV11-1 and TRBJ1-2, with D tentatively TRBD1 (5 bases). The V gene lost 0 bases and the J gene lost 4 bases, with 6 bases spanning the gap. Germline CDR1 reads SGHAT; CDR2 reads FQDESV (reference sequence). CDR3 length: 13 amino acids. The CDR3: CASSLATGYGYTF. DNA for the CDR3: TGTGCCAGCAGCTTAGCAACAGGCTATGGCTACACCTTC.

V is TRBV6-2 or TRBV6-3 and J is TRBJ2-7; weak D call: TRBD1 (5 bases). Trimming cost V 2 bases and J 4 bases, with 12 bases left between them. The CDR3 sequence is 14 residues long. Germline CDR1 MNHEY, CDR2 SVGEGT. CDR3 residues: CASSYGRQPYEQYF. CDR3 DNA sequence: TGTGCCAGCAGTTACGGTCGACAGCCTTACGAGCAGTACTTC.

The CDR3 spells CASSPADNSGNTIYF. The CDR3 DNA is TGTGCCAGCTCACCAGCGGATAACTCTGGAAACACCATATATTTT. The V call is TRBV18, the J call TRBJ1-3; unclear D gene. Deletions cut 2 bases from V and 0 bases from J, with 8 bases between. In germline, CDR1 is KGHSH, CDR2 LQKENI. This CDR3 has 15 amino acids.

The rearrangement uses TRBV28 and TRBJ2-7; 7 bases line up with TRBD1. In germline, CDR1 is MDHEN, CDR2 SYDVKM. The CDR3 extends over 13 amino acids. Trimming took 8 bases from V and 3 from J; bases not matched to a gene: 7. The CDR3 nucleotides are TGTGCCAGCTTAAACAGGGGAAACTACGAGCAGTACTTC. It specifies CASLNRGNYEQYF.

This clone was seen more than once but under ten times. The chain carries TRBV28 and TRBJ1-5, with 12 bases lining up with TRBD1. The CDR3 length is 16 residues. Looked up from germline, CDR1 is MDHEN and CDR2 is SYDVKM. The J segment lost 5 bases and the V segment lost 0 bases, leaving 2 bases of the junction unmatched. The CDR3 loop reads CASSLWGQGADQPQHF. CDR3 DNA: TGTGCCAGCAGTTTATGGGGACAGGGGGCAGATCAGCCCCAGCATTTT.

V gene TRBV28 combines with J gene TRBJ1-5, with TRBD1 as a possible D gene (5 bases). This CDR3 is 18 amino acids long. CDR1 and CDR2 (germline): MDHEN, SYDVKM. V was trimmed by 1 base and J by 6 bases, leaving 22 bases between them. CDR3 coding DNA: TGTGCCAGCAGTTTATTTCCCGCCGACGTGGGGGGAGGTCAGCCCCAGCATTTT. Its protein is CASSLFPADVGGGQPQHF.

This clone appeared a single time. The rearrangement joins TRBV7-2 to TRBJ2-7, with D perhaps TRBD2 (5 bases). V was shortened by 6 bases and J by 5 bases, with 11 bases between the two germline ends. The CDR3 is 12 residues long. Germline assignment: CDR1 SGHTA and CDR2 FQGNSA. CDR3 in amino acids: CASSRGGDEQYF. The CDR3 DNA reads TGTGCCAGCAGTCGAGGAGGCGACGAGCAGTACTTC.

The rearrangement joins TRBV4-3 to TRBJ1-2; TRBD1 agrees at 7 bases. The CDR3 is made up of 15 amino acids. After removal of 4 bases from V and 2 bases from J, the junction contained 7 bases not matched to a gene. The germline V gene has CDR1 LGHNA and CDR2 YSLEER. The CDR3 loop is CASSRDRQGNYGYTF. The CDR3 DNA sequence: TGCGCCAGCAGCCGCGATAGACAGGGAAACTATGGCTACACCTTC.

The chain couples TRBV15 to TRBJ2-2; possible D gene TRBD2, 5 bases. The germline V gene has CDR1 LNHNV and CDR2 YYDKDF (reference sequence). The V and J ends lost 5 bases and 7 bases respectively, with 14 bases between them. There are 14 residues in the CDR3. DNA for the CDR3: TGTGCCACCAGCCGAGGGAGAGCGAGCGGGGAGCTGTTTTTT. This codes for CATSRGRASGELFF.

This clone occurred many times. This chain links TRBV28 with TRBJ1-2; 12 bases fit TRBD1. Germline assignment: CDR1 MDHEN and CDR2 SYDVKM. The CDR3 has 16 residues. With 9 bases clipped from V and 7 bases from J, the junction kept 15 bases outside the gene matches. The CDR3 loop reads CASLTGTGGSLGGYTF. CDR3 sequence (DNA): TGTGCCAGTCTTACCGGGACAGGGGGCTCGTTAGGTGGCTACACCTTC.

The chain is built from TRBV5-4 and TRBJ2-7, with 8 positions matching TRBD2. From germline, CDR1 is SGHNT and CDR2 YYREEE (reference sequence). This CDR3 spans 16 amino acids. The trim removed 2 bases at V and 2 bases at J, leaving 9 bases unmatched. The CDR3 DNA reads as TGTGCCAGCAGCTTTCCCTCCGGGGGGGGAGCCTACGAGCAGTACTTC. The encoded protein is CASSFPSGGGAYEQYF.

The chain couples TRBV28 to TRBJ2-2; 7 bases are shared with TRBD2. Trimming at V came to 6 bases and at J to 6 bases, leaving 10 bases not matched to a gene. This CDR3 has 15 residues. Per germline, CDR1 MDHEN and CDR2 SYDVKM. This CDR3 is CASSLVGGRAGELFF. In nucleotides, the CDR3 is TGTGCCAGCAGCCTGGTCGGCGGGAGAGCCGGGGAGCTGTTTTTT.

The gene calls are TRBV27 and TRBJ1-2, with no clear D. The CDR3 extends over 12 amino acids. V was pared by 7 bases and J by 4 bases, with 10 bases between. Per the germline V gene, CDR1 is MNHEY and CDR2 is SMNVEV (reference sequence). The CDR3, as DNA: TGTGCCAGCAAGGAGGAAGGCTATGGCTACACCTTC. This sequence encodes CASKEEGYGYTF.

V usage is TRBV18 and J usage is TRBJ1-1; D is possibly TRBD1 (5 bases). CDR1 KGHSH and CDR2 LQKENI come from the germline V gene. The CDR3 loop spans 12 amino acids. V was clipped by 4 bases and J by 7 bases, with 10 bases between them. The CDR3 spells CASSLNQGEAFF. The CDR3 nucleotides are TGTGCCAGCTCACTAAATCAGGGTGAAGCTTTCTTT.

This chain connects TRBV9 to TRBJ2-7; no definite D call. The CDR3 contains 13 residues. V was cut by 1 base and J by 4 bases, with 9 bases left in between. Germline CDR1 SGDLS, CDR2 YYNGEE. CDR3 amino acids: CASSVNSNYEQYF. Written as DNA, the CDR3 is TGTGCCAGCAGCGTAAATTCCAATTACGAGCAGTACTTC. The full variable domain, rest sourced from reference TRBV9 and TRBJ2-7, is DSGVTQTPKHLITATGQRVTLRCSPRSGDLSVYWYQQSLDQGLQFLIQYYNGEERAKGNILERFSAQQFPDLHSELNLSSLELGDSALYFCASSVNSNYEQYFGPGTRLTVT.

Only one count was recorded for this clone. The V and J genes are TRBV2 and TRBJ2-2; 11 nucleotides line up with TRBD1. Germline lookup yields CDR1 SNHLY and CDR2 FYNNEI. The CDR3 runs to 15 residues. V trimming: 7 bases; J trimming: 7 bases; junction bases outside the gene matches: 8. The CDR3 loop is CASTWTGGRVGELFF. CDR3 DNA: TGTGCCAGCACCTGGACAGGGGGCAGGGTCGGGGAGCTGTTTTTT.

The chain couples TRBV27 to TRBJ1-1, with D tentatively TRBD1 (6 bases). Germline loops: CDR1 MNHEY, CDR2 SMNVEV (reference sequence). The CDR3 totals 13 residues. V was pared by 3 bases and J by 6 bases, with 11 bases between. DNA of the CDR3: TGTGCCAGCAGTTTGGCAGGGGTCCCTGAAGCTTTCTTT. Translated, it gives CASSLAGVPEAFF.

CDR3 sequence: CASSRQGGSYNEQFF. The DNA for the CDR3 is TGTGCCAGCAGCCGACAGGGTGGGTCCTACAATGAGCAGTTCTTC. This chain joins TRBV7-9 and TRBJ2-1; 7 nucleotides agree with TRBD1. CDR3 size: 15 residues. Germline V gene data show CDR1 as SEHNR and CDR2 as FQNEAQ (reference sequence). V lost 5 bases to trimming and J lost 1 base; unmatched junction nucleotides: 5.

The chain uses TRBV2 and TRBJ2-7, with 8 bases identical to TRBD1. The CDR3 runs to 14 residues. V was pared by 1 base and J by 2 bases, with 1 base of the junction left unmatched. Germline CDR1 reads SNHLY; CDR2 reads FYNNEI. DNA for the CDR3: TGTGCCAGCAGTGAAGGGGACAGGACCTACGAGCAGTACTTC. Its protein is CASSEGDRTYEQYF.

V and J are TRBV6-6 and TRBJ2-7, with D possibly being TRBD1 (5 bases). This CDR3 has 15 residues. Germline CDR1 reads MNHNY; CDR2 reads SVGAGI (reference sequence). The germline V and J ends were trimmed by 2 bases and 0 bases, with 11 bases remaining between them. The CDR3 nucleotides read TGTGCCAGCAGTTACCCAGGGATAATCTCCTACGAGCAGTACTTC. Translated: CASSYPGIISYEQYF.

This clone was counted a single time. V and J are TRBV5-6 and TRBJ1-2, with D unresolved. The germline V gene encodes CDR1 SGHDT and CDR2 YYEEEE. V was clipped by 0 bases and J by 5 bases, with 5 bases between them. The CDR3 runs to 12 residues. This CDR3 is CASSLGDYGYTF. For the CDR3, the DNA is TGTGCCAGCAGCTTGGGAGATTATGGCTACACCTTC.